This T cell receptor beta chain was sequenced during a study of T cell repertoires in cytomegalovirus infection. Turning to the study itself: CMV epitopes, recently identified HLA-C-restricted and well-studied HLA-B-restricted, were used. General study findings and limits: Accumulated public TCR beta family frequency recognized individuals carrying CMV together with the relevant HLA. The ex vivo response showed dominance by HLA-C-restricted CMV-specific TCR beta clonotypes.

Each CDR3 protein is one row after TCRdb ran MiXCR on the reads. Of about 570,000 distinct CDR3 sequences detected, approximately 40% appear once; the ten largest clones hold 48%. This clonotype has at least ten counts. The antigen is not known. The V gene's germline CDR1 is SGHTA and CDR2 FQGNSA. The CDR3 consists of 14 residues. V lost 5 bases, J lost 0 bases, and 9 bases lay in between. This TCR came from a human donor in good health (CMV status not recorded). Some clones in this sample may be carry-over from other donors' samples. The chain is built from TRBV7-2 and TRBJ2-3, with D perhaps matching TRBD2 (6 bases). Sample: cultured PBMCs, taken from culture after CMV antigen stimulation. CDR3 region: CASSQTRSTDTQYF. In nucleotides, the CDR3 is TGTGCCAGCAGCCAGACTAGAAGCACAGATACGCAGTATTTT.